The clone carrying this T cell receptor beta chain appeared a few times. The sample belongs to a study of graft-versus-host responses after intestinal transplantation. The study plated approximately 200,000 CFSE-labeled responders with approximately 200,000 irradiated, violet-dye-labeled stimulators. Sequenced by immunoSEQ multiplex PCR; TCRdb stores in-frame clones only, minus some. The sample holds about 21,000 clones; 40% to 50% are singletons and the top ten take more than 1.5%. This CDR3 region has 14 residues. V lost 6 bases, J lost 2 bases, and 14 bases lay in between. Germline V CDR1 and CDR2: MNHNS, SASEGT.

The sample was alloreactive CD8+ T cells from a mixed lymphocyte reaction culture, taken before intestinal transplant. Subset meaning: CFSE-low proliferating T cells sorted from roughly six-day pre-transplant mixed lymphocyte reaction (GvH or HvG direction). V usage is TRBV6-1 and J usage is TRBJ2-7; D is possibly TRBD1 or TRBD2 (5 bases each). The source is a human patient who received an intestinal transplant. The CDR3 reads CASRVGEFPYEQYF. CDR3 nucleotide sequence: TGTGCCAGCAGGGTGGGGGAGTTCCCCTACGAGCAGTACTTC.